This T cell receptor beta chain was recorded in a study of CD8 T cells in Susac syndrome. Background on the study: Treatment at blood withdrawal was none, corticosteroids, or intravenous immunoglobulin alone in Susac syndrome patients.

An input of roughly 0.5 to 1 ug of RNA was subjected to reverse transcription using random hexamers. Amplification of the TCR beta CDR3 was carried out by immunoSEQ multiplex PCR, which spanned a total of 54 Vbeta and 13 Jbeta segments. In TCRdb, the immunoSEQ multiplex PCR reads were re-called with MiXCR into one record per CDR3 protein. This sample has 85,000 to 95,000 distinct CDR3 sequences; just under 95% occur once, and the top ten carry 0.3%. The V gene's germline CDR1 is SEHNR and CDR2 FQNEAQ (reference sequence). The V end lost 1 base, the J end lost 1 base, and 7 bases lay between the germline ends. The CDR3 sequence is 14 residues long.

The clonotype comes from a human donor with Susac syndrome. The sample comprised CD4+ T cells from PBMCs. The chain uses TRBV7-9 and TRBJ2-5; TRBD1 is a possible D gene (5 bases). For the CDR3, the DNA is TGTGCCAGCAGCTTAGGACAGAGCCAAGAGACCCAGTACTTC. This sequence encodes CASSLGQSQETQYF.